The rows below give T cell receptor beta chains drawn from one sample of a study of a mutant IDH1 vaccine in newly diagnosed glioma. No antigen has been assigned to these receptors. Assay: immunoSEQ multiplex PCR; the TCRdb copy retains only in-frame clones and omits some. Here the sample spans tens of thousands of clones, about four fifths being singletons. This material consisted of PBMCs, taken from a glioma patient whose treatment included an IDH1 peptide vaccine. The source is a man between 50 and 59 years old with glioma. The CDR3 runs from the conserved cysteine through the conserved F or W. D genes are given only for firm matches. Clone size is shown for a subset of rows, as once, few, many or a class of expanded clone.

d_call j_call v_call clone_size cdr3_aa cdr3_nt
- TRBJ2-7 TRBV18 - CASSPRGGDNYEQYF TGTGCCAGCTCACCACGGGGGGGGGACAACTACGAGCAGTACTTC
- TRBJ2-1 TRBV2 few CASSAGPSSYNEQFF TGTGCCAGCAGTGCGGGCCCTAGCTCCTACAATGAGCAGTTCTTC
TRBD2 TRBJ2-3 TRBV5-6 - CASRSAGGYSTDTQYF TGTGCCAGCAGATCGGCGGGAGGATATAGCACAGATACGCAGTATTTT
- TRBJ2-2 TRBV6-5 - CASSYFFANTGELFF TGTGCCAGCAGTTACTTTTTTGCTAACACCGGGGAGCTGTTTTTT
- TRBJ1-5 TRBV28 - CASSFLGQPQHF TGTGCCAGCAGTTTTTTGGGACAGCCCCAGCATTTT
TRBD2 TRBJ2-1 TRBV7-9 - CASSAPGTSGSNEQFF TGTGCCAGCAGCGCGCCCGGGACTAGCGGGAGCAATGAGCAGTTCTTC
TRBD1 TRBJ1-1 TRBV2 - CAKDRGSVTEAFF TGTGCCAAAGACAGGGGCAGCGTAACTGAAGCTTTCTTT
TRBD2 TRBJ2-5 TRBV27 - CASRGRGTSGYQETQYF TGTGCCAGCAGAGGGAGGGGGACTAGCGGGTACCAAGAGACCCAGTACTTC
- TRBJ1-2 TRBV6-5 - CASRRTGGRGYTF TGTGCCAGCAGGCGGACGGGGGGAAGGGGCTACACCTTC
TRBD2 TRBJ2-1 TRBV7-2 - CASSFGGAGWQFF TGTGCCAGCAGCTTCGGGGGGGCCGGGTGGCAGTTCTTC